Detailed here is one TCR beta chain. Its antigen is as yet unknown. The germline gives CDR1 SGHTA, CDR2 FQGNSA. CDR3 length equals 11 residues. V shed 5 bases and J shed 6 bases, with 5 bases lying between them. Enrolled patients, whose metastatic non-small-cell lung cancer was chemo-refractory, received focal radiation plus CTLA-4 blockade with ipilimumab. Generated by immunoSEQ multiplex PCR, the TCRdb table keeps only in-frame clones and is missing some. The repertoire has about 51,000 clones, around 79% of them found once; the top ten carry about 2.4%. The data were taken from a study of radiotherapy plus CTLA-4 blockade in lung cancer. Study-wide background: Among enrolled patients, over 15% responded and 31% achieved disease control.

Whole-study results and caveats: Researchers report tumor-derived TCR clones expanding in blood after radiotherapy plus ipilimumab.

The sequence was collected from a human donor with non-small cell lung cancer whose response to radiotherapy plus ipilimumab could not be evaluated. This sequence joins TRBV7-2 and TRBJ2-1, with D hard to call. This specimen was peripheral blood, taken from a patient treated with radiotherapy plus ipilimumab. CDR3 in amino acids: CASSPFNEQFF. In nucleotides, the CDR3 is TGTGCCAGCAGCCCATTCAATGAGCAGTTCTTC.